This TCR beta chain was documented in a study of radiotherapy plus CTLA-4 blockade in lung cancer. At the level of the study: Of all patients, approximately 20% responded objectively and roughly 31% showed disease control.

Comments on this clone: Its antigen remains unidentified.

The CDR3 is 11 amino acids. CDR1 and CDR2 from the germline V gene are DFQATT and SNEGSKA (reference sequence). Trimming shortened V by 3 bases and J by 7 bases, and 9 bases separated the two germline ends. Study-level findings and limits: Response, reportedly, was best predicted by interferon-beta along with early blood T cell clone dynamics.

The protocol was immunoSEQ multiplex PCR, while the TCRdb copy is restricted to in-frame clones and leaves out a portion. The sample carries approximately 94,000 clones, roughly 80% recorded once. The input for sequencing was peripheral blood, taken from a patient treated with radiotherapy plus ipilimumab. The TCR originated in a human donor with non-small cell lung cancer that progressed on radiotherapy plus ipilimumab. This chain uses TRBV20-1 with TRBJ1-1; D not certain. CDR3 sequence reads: CSASLQGEAFF. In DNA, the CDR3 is TGCAGTGCTAGCCTTCAAGGTGAAGCTTTCTTT.